These T cell receptor beta chains were read from a single sample in a study of T cell repertoires in cytomegalovirus infection. These receptors have no identified antigens. TCRdb processed the reads anew with MiXCR; each CDR3 protein has one entry. The sample yields about 900,000 distinct CDR3 sequences, approximately 30% seen once. The sample consisted of cultured CD8+ T cells from PBMCs, taken from culture after CMV antigen stimulation. The receptor source for this set is a human donor in good health (CMV status not recorded). Some clones in this sample may be carry-over from other donors' samples. The CDR3 runs from the conserved cysteine through the conserved F or W. The D gene is left open where the match is weak. Clone size, where shown, is once, few, many, or a class for clones that have expanded.

CDR3 length,clone size,D gene,V gene,J gene,CDR3 protein,CDR3 DNA
15,few,.,TRBV10-3,TRBJ2-7,CAISEKRAGGYEQYF,TGTGCCATCAGTGAGAAACGGGCCGGGGGCTACGAGCAGTACTTC
13,.,.,TRBV7-3,TRBJ1-2,CASRHPREQADAF,TGTGCCAGCAGACACCCCCGGGAGCAGGCGGACGCCTTC
11,.,.,TRBV19,TRBJ2-1,CASSTGYGQFF,TGTGCCAGTTCCACAGGGTACGGGCAGTTCTTC
15,.,.,TRBV19,TRBJ1-1,CASSIDPQGWTEAFF,TGTGCCAGTAGTATAGATCCCCAGGGGTGGACTGAAGCTTTCTTT
17,.,TRBD2,TRBV6-1,TRBJ2-1,CASTSLAGGPGYNEQFF,TGTGCCAGCACCAGCCTAGCGGGGGGGCCGGGATACAATGAGCAGTTCTTC
14,few,.,TRBV19,TRBJ1-5,CASRVGETNQPQHF,TGTGCCAGTAGGGTAGGGGAGACCAATCAGCCCCAGCATTTT
16,.,.,TRBV7-9,TRBJ2-1,CASSPSRGALVNEQFF,TGTGCCAGCAGCCCCTCGAGGGGGGCTCTGGTTAATGAGCAGTTCTTC
14,many,TRBD1,TRBV7-9,TRBJ2-1,CASSPPTGGYEQFF,TGTGCCAGCAGCCCCCCAACAGGGGGCTATGAGCAGTTCTTC
17,.,TRBD2,TRBV7-6,TRBJ2-2,CASSIPIAGGGAGELFF,TGTGCCAGCAGCATCCCCATAGCGGGGGGCGGTGCCGGGGAGCTGTTTTTT
16,few,TRBD2,TRBV4-1,TRBJ2-7,CASSQDLLAGGNEQYF,TGCGCCAGCAGCCAAGATTTGCTGGCGGGGGGTAACGAGCAGTACTTC
15,.,TRBD1,TRBV10-3,TRBJ1-6,CAISEGGTAGSPLHF,TGTGCCATCAGTGAGGGCGGGACAGCAGGTTCACCCCTCCACTTT
13,.,.,TRBV2,TRBJ1-1,CASSVKVNTEAFF,TGTGCCAGCAGTGTTAAGGTGAACACTGAAGCTTTCTTT
16,.,TRBD2,TRBV5-1,TRBJ2-1,CASSSNPSGGADEQFF,TGCGCCAGCAGCTCCAACCCTAGCGGGGGGGCCGATGAGCAGTTCTTC
11,many,.,TRBV6-1,TRBJ2-1,CASRWVNEQFF,TGTGCCAGCAGATGGGTCAATGAGCAGTTCTTC
17,few,.,TRBV10-3,TRBJ2-1,CAISLTLTGQEYNEQFF,TGTGCCATCAGTCTTACCTTGACGGGGCAAGAATACAATGAGCAGTTCTTC
16,.,.,TRBV7-9,TRBJ1-4,CASTQFPDNDNEKLFF,TGTGCCAGCACACAATTTCCGGACAACGATAATGAAAAACTGTTTTTT
12,.,.,TRBV19,TRBJ2-7,CASSIPSYEQYF,TGTGCCAGTAGTATCCCCTCCTACGAGCAGTACTTC
13,.,.,TRBV6-6,TRBJ2-3,CASSYLLEDTQYF,TGTGCCAGCAGTTACCTATTGGAGGATACGCAGTATTTT
13,few,TRBD1,TRBV27,TRBJ1-4,CASRVQGDEKLFF,TGTGCCAGCAGAGTCCAGGGGGATGAAAAACTGTTTTTT
17,.,TRBD1,TRBV27,TRBJ1-2,CASSLTRTGGVIYGYTF,TGTGCCAGCAGTTTAACCCGGACAGGGGGCGTTATCTATGGCTACACCTTC
16,.,.,TRBV14,TRBJ2-7,CASSPVPGDFLYEQYF,TGTGCCAGCAGTCCCGTTCCAGGGGACTTCCTCTACGAGCAGTACTTC
11,once,.,TRBV29-1,TRBJ1-2,CSVTGNYGYTF,TGCAGCGTTACAGGGAACTATGGCTACACCTTC
14,many,.,TRBV7-8,TRBJ2-3,CASSPGPSQDTQYF,TGTGCCAGCAGTCCGGGACCTAGTCAGGATACGCAGTATTTT
13,.,TRBD2,TRBV12-3/TRBV12-4,TRBJ2-1,CASSPSSGGPQFF,TGTGCCAGCAGTCCCTCTAGCGGGGGGCCCCAGTTCTTC
15,.,TRBD1,TRBV19,TRBJ2-7,CARRFAGTGVYEQYF,TGTGCCCGTAGGTTCGCGGGGACAGGCGTCTACGAGCAGTACTTC
18,few,TRBD2,TRBV7-6,TRBJ2-5,CASSLAIGGALVDETQYF,TGTGCCAGCAGCTTAGCGATCGGGGGGGCCTTAGTCGATGAGACCCAGTACTTC
14,.,.,TRBV5-6,TRBJ1-4,CASSPRDITEKLFF,TGTGCCAGCAGCCCCCGGGACATCACCGAAAAACTGTTTTTT
15,.,.,TRBV6-6,TRBJ1-5,CASSLNTGNNQPQHF,TGTGCCAGCAGTTTAAACACAGGGAACAATCAGCCCCAGCATTTT
16,many,TRBD2,TRBV4-2,TRBJ2-1,CASSPLRLAGGTEQFF,TGTGCCAGCAGCCCCCTAAGACTAGCGGGGGGCACAGAGCAGTTCTTC
11,.,.,TRBV12-3/TRBV12-4,TRBJ1-1,CASSFKVGAFF,TGTGCCAGCAGTTTCAAGGTTGGGGCTTTCTTT
11,.,.,TRBV29-1,TRBJ1-2,CSVEGRYGYTF,TGCAGCGTTGAGGGTCGGTATGGCTACACCTTC
15,.,TRBD1,TRBV7-9,TRBJ1-3,CASSGQGVSGNTIYF,TGTGCCAGCAGCGGACAGGGGGTCTCTGGAAACACCATATATTTT
14,.,TRBD1,TRBV7-6,TRBJ2-1,CASSTRQGEDEQFF,TGTGCCAGCAGCACCCGACAGGGAGAGGATGAGCAGTTCTTC
11,.,.,TRBV10-3,TRBJ1-1,CAIRNGLSAFF,TGTGCCATCAGGAACGGGTTGTCAGCTTTCTTT
17,.,.,TRBV6-1,TRBJ1-2,CASTTQSLLRDLLGYTF,TGTGCCAGCACCACACAATCTCTACTCCGGGATCTTCTCGGCTACACCTTC
17,many,.,TRBV25-1,TRBJ2-5,CASTGRGQVPSKETQYF,TGTGCCAGCACCGGACGGGGACAAGTCCCCTCAAAAGAGACCCAGTACTTC
13,few,.,TRBV28,TRBJ2-7,CASTSAGEYEQYF,TGTGCCAGCACCTCCGCAGGGGAATACGAGCAGTACTTC
15,.,TRBD2,TRBV12-5,TRBJ2-1,CASGSSGATNNEQFF,TGTGCTAGTGGTTCTAGCGGAGCTACAAACAATGAGCAGTTCTTC
18,.,TRBD2,TRBV7-2,TRBJ2-3,CASSLEFQSGGTSDTQYF,TGTGCCAGCAGCTTAGAGTTTCAATCGGGGGGGACATCAGATACGCAGTATTTT
17,.,TRBD2,TRBV7-8,TRBJ2-1,CASSFHGSGGAYNEQFF,TGTGCCAGCAGCTTTCATGGTAGCGGGGGGGCCTACAATGAGCAGTTCTTC
13,.,.,TRBV7-9,TRBJ2-7,CASSWPGMYEQYF,TGTGCCAGCAGCTGGCCAGGGATGTATGAGCAGTACTTC
14,.,.,TRBV6-5,TRBJ2-7,CASRLSARIYEQYF,TGTGCCAGCAGGCTCTCAGCGAGGATCTACGAGCAGTACTTC
14,.,.,TRBV10-2,TRBJ2-5,CASIRDGYQETQYF,TGCGCCAGCATCCGGGACGGTTACCAAGAGACCCAGTACTTC
14,few,TRBD1,TRBV28,TRBJ1-1,CASRPLQGGTEAFF,TGTGCCAGCAGACCTCTACAGGGGGGGACTGAAGCTTTCTTT
10,.,.,TRBV7-9,TRBJ1-2,CASSSWGDTF,TGTGCCAGCAGCTCGTGGGGAGACACCTTC
17,.,TRBD1,TRBV7-7,TRBJ1-3,CASSPSDRLFPGNTIYF,TGTGCTAGCAGCCCTTCGGACAGGCTATTTCCTGGAAACACCATATATTTT
18,.,.,TRBV5-6,TRBJ1-2,CATLLAKRGTRLYGGYTF,TGTGCCACCCTTCTGGCTAAACGCGGGACACGACTCTATGGAGGCTACACCTTC
14,.,TRBD1,TRBV19,TRBJ2-1,CASCPGQGSREQFF,TGTGCCAGTTGCCCGGGACAGGGGTCGCGGGAGCAGTTCTTC
14,few,.,TRBV28,TRBJ1-2,CASSLTLKDYGYTF,TGTGCCAGCAGTTTAACTTTGAAAGACTATGGCTACACCTTC
13,many,TRBD1,TRBV7-2,TRBJ2-7,CASSLGQGVEQYF,TGTGCCAGCAGCTTAGGACAGGGAGTCGAGCAGTACTTC
14,.,.,TRBV4-1,TRBJ2-5,CASSPLGETETQYF,TGCGCCAGCAGCCCATTAGGGGAGACAGAGACCCAGTACTTC
15,few,TRBD2,TRBV6-4,TRBJ2-1,CASSGLAGGVEEQFF,TGTGCCAGCAGTGGGCTAGCGGGGGGAGTCGAGGAGCAGTTCTTC
15,many,.,TRBV7-2,TRBJ2-1,CASSREIGSYNEQFF,TGTGCCAGCAGCAGGGAAATCGGCTCCTACAATGAGCAGTTCTTC
13,.,.,TRBV6-6,TRBJ1-5,CASTIGPNQPQHF,TGTGCCAGCACCATCGGACCAAATCAGCCCCAGCATTTT
14,.,TRBD1,TRBV5-1,TRBJ2-1,CASSFRQGINEQFF,TGCGCCAGCAGCTTCCGACAGGGGATCAATGAGCAGTTCTTC
15,.,.,TRBV15,TRBJ1-3,CATSRPKELGNTIYF,TGTGCCACCAGCAGGCCGAAAGAACTGGGAAACACCATATATTTT